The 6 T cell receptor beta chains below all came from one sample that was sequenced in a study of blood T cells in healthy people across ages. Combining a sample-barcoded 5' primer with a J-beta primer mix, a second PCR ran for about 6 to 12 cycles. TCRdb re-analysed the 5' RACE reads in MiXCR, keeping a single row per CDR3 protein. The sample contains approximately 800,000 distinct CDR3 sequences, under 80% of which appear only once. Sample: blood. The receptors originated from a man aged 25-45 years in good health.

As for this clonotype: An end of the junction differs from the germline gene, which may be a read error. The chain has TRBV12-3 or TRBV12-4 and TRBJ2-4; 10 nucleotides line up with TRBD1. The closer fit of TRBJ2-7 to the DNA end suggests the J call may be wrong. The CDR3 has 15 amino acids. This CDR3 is CAGSQQTGGFHEQYF. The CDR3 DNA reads TGTGCCGGCAGTCAACAGACAGGGGGCTTCCACGAGCAGTACTTC.

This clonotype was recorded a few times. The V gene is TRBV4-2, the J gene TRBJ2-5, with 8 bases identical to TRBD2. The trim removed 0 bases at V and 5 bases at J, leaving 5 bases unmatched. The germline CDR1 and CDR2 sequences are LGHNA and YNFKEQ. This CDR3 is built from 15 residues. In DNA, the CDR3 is TGTGCCAGCAGCCAAGATCCGGGACTAGGGGAGACCCAGTACTTC. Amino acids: CASSQDPGLGETQYF.

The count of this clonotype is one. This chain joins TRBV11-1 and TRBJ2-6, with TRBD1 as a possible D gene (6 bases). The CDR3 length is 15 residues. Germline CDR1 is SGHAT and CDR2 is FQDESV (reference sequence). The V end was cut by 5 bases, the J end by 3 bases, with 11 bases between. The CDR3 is CASSHRVDGANVLTF. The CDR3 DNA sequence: TGTGCCAGCAGCCACAGGGTGGATGGGGCCAACGTCCTGACTTTC.

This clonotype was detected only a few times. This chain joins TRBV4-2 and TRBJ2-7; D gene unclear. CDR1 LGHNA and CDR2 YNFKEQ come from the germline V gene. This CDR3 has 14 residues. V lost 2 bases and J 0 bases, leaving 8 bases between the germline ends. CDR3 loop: CASSQPQNSYEQYF. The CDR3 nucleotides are TGTGCCAGCAGCCAACCGCAAAACTCCTACGAGCAGTACTTC.

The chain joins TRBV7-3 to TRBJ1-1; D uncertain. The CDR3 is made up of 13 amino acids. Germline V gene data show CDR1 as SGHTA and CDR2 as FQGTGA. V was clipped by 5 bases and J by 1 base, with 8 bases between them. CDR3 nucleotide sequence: TGTGCCAGCAGCCAGCAACCGAACACTGAAGCTTTCTTT. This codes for CASSQQPNTEAFF.

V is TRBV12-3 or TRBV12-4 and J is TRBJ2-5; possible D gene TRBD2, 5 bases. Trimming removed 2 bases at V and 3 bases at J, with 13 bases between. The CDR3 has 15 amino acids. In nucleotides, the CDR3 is TGTGCCAGCAGTTTATTGAGGGCTAGGGAAGAGACCCAGTACTTC. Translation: CASSLLRAREETQYF.